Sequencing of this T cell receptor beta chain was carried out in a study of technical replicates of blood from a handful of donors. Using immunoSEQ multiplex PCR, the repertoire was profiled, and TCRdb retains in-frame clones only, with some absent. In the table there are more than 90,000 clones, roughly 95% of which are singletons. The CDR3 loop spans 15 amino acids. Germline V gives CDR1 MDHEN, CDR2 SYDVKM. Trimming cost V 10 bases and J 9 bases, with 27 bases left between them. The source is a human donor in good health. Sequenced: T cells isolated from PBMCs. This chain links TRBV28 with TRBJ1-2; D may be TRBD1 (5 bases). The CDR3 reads CATHLTAGLGNSYTF. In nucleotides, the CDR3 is TGTGCCACCCATTTGACCGCAGGGTTGGGGAACAGCTACACCTTC.